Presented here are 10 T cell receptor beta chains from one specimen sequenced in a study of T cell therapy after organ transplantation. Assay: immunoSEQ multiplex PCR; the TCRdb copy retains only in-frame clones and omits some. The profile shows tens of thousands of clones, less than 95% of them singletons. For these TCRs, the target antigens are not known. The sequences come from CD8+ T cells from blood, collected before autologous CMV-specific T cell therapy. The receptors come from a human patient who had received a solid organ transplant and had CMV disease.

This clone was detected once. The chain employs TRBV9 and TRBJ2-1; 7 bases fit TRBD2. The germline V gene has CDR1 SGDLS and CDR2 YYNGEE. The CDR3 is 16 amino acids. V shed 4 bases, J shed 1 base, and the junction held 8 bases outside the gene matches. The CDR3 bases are TGTGCCAGCAGCCCCCGACCTAGCGGTTCCTACAATGAGCAGTTCTTC. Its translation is CASSPRPSGSYNEQFF. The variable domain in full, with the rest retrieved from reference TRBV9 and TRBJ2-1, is DSGVTQTPKHLITATGQRVTLRCSPRSGDLSVYWYQQSLDQGLQFLIQYYNGEERAKGNILERFSAQQFPDLHSELNLSSLELGDSALYFCASSPRPSGSYNEQFFGPGTRLTVL.

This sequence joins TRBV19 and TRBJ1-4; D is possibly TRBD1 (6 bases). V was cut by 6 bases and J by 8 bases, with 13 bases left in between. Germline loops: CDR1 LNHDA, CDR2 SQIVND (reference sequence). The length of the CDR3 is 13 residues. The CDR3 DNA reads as TGTGCCAGTAGCCTCGATGACAGGGAAAAACTGTTTTTT. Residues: CASSLDDREKLFF.

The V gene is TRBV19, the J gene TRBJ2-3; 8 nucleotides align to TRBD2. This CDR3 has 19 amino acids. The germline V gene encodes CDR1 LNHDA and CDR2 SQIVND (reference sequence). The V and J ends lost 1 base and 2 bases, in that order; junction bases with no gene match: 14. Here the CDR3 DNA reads TGTGCCAGTAGTATAGGAGGGGCGGGAGGCTCACCGTCCACAGATACGCAGTATTTT. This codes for CASSIGGAGGSPSTDTQYF.

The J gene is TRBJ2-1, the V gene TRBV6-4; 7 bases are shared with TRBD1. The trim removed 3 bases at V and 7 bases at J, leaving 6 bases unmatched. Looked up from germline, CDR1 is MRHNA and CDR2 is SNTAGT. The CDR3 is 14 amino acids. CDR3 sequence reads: CASSEGRGSNEQFF. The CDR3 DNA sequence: TGTGCCAGCAGTGAGGGCAGGGGGTCGAATGAGCAGTTCTTC.

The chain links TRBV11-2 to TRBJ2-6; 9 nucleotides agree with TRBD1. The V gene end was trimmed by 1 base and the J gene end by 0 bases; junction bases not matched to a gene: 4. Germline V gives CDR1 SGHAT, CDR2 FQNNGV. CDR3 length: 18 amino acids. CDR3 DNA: TGTGCCAGCAGCTTAGCGGGACAGGGACCCTCTGGGGCCAACGTCCTGACTTTC. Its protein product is CASSLAGQGPSGANVLTF.

In DNA, the CDR3 is TGTGCCAGCAGCCGATCCAGCTCGAGGAGAGCGCAGTATTTT. The encoded protein is CASSRSSSRRAQYF. This chain uses TRBV14 with TRBJ2-3; D gene unclear. The germline V gene encodes CDR1 SGHDN and CDR2 FVKESK. V was cut by 4 bases and J by 10 bases, with 18 bases left in between. This CDR3 has 14 residues.

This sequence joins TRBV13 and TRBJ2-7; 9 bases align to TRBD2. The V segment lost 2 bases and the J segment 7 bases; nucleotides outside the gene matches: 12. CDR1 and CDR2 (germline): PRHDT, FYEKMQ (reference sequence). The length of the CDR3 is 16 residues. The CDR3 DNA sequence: TGTGCCAGCAGCTTAACGGCGGGAGGGCCTGGAGGGGAGCAGTACTTC. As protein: CASSLTAGGPGGEQYF.

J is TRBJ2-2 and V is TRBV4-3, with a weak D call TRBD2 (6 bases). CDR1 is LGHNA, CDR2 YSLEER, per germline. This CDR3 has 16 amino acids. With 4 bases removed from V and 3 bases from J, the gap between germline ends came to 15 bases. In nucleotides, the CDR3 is TGCGCCAGCAGCCCCCGAGTGGGCGGGGACACCGGGGAGCTGTTTTTT. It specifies CASSPRVGGDTGELFF.

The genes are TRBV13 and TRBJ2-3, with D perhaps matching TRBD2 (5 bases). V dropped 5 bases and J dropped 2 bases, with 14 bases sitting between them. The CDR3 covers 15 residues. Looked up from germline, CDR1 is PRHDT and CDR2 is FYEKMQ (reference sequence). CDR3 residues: CASSPRGTTTDTQYF. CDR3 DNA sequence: TGTGCCAGCAGCCCACGGGGTACTACCACAGATACGCAGTATTTT.

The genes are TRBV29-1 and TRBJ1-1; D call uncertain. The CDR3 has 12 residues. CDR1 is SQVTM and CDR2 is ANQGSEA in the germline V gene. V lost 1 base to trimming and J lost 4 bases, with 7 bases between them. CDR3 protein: CSVEVTGTEAFF. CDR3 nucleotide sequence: TGCAGCGTTGAAGTGACCGGCACTGAAGCTTTCTTT.